The 21 T cell receptor beta chains below all came from one sample that was sequenced in a study of T cells in Graves' hyperthyroidism and ophthalmopathy. The TCR beta CDR3 regions underwent amplification using RNA transcripts as the source. The TCR CDR3 first-round RT-PCR relied on the HTBI primer set. TCRdb called the multiplex PCR reads again in MiXCR, with one record for every CDR3 protein. The data hold almost 600,000 distinct CDR3 sequences, with approximately 44% observed a single time. The sample comprised peripheral blood or thyroid tissue (not recorded which). All receptors come from a woman aged 18-30 years with Graves' hyperthyroidism.

The chain is built from TRBV12-3 or TRBV12-4 and TRBJ1-2, with a weak D call TRBD1 (5 bases). V gave up 3 bases and J gave up 6 bases, with 17 bases separating them. The CDR3 sequence is 15 residues long. The CDR3 region has the DNA TGTGCCAGCAGTTTTTGGGGCGGGGGAGGGAATGGCTACACCTTC. This codes for CASSFWGGGGNGYTF.

In this sample, this clonotype turned up many times. This chain connects TRBV19 to TRBJ1-5, with a possible D match to TRBD1 (5 bases). Trimming removed 4 bases at V and 8 bases at J, with 15 bases between. The CDR3 extends over 14 amino acids. Germline V gene data show CDR1 as LNHDA and CDR2 as SQIVND (reference sequence). The CDR3 nucleotides read TGTGCCAGTAGTAAAAGGACACGAGAGGAGCCCCAGCATTTT. As protein: CASSKRTREEPQHF.

Worth noting for this clonotype: The junction departs from the called germline gene at one end, perhaps through a read error. The chain combines TRBV7-2 with TRBJ2-7; tentative D call: TRBD2 (6 bases). The CDR3 has 17 residues. Germline CDR1 and CDR2: SGHTA and FQGNSA. The CDR3 here is CASSQTLWRGTNHGQYF. In nucleotides, the CDR3 is TGCGCCAGCAGCCAGACCTTGTGGAGGGGTACTAACCACGGGCAGTACTTC.

Of note for this clonotype: Sequence at one end of the junction differs from germline and may be a read error. V and J are TRBV7-2 and TRBJ2-5, with D hard to call. The CDR3 is 14 amino acids. Germline V gene data show CDR1 as SGHTA and CDR2 as FQGNSA. The DNA for the CDR3 is TGTGCCAGCAGCGCTTCGTATGGCACAGATACGCAGTATTTC. Amino acid sequence: CASSASYGTDTQYF.

This chain links TRBV7-2 with TRBJ1-2; 10 bases line up with TRBD1. The germline gives CDR1 SGHTA, CDR2 FQGNSA. The CDR3 totals 15 residues. J was trimmed by 7 bases and V by 0 bases; bases with no gene match: 5. The CDR3 protein is CASSLAGQGGTGYTF. The CDR3 DNA is TGTGCCAGCAGCTTAGCCGGACAGGGGGGAACTGGCTACACCTTC. Full variable domain (rest looked up from reference TRBV7-2 and TRBJ1-2): GAGVSQSPSNKVTEKGKDVELRCDPISGHTALYWYRQSLGQGLEFLIYFQGNSAPDKSGLPSDRFSAERTGGSVSTLTIQRTQQEDSAVYLCASSLAGQGGTGYTFGSGTRLTVV.

This clonotype was found many times. The rearrangement uses TRBV29-1 and TRBJ2-7; D possibly corresponds to TRBD2 (5 bases). Deletions cut 2 bases from V and 6 bases from J, with 11 bases between. This CDR3 comprises 12 residues. Germline CDR1 and CDR2: SQVTM and ANQGSEA. As DNA, the CDR3 is TGCAGCGTTGAATTAATAGAGGGCGAGCAGTACTTC. Translating it yields CSVELIEGEQYF.

The chain uses TRBV14 and TRBJ2-7; no firm D call. TRBJ2-1 matches the DNA end more closely, so the J call is doubtful. Germline loops: CDR1 SGHDN, CDR2 FVKESK. This CDR3 is built from 14 residues. CDR3 nucleotide sequence: TGTGCCAGCAGCCATGGTTGGTCCTACAATGAGCAGTTCTTC. This sequence encodes CASSHGWSYNEQFF.

The chain combines TRBV11-2 with TRBJ2-4; D possibly corresponds to TRBD1 (6 bases). The CDR3 length is 16 residues. The V gene's germline CDR1 is SGHAT and CDR2 FQNNGV. Trimming shortened V by 5 bases and J by 4 bases, and 18 bases separated the two germline ends. The DNA of the CDR3 is TGTGCCAGCAGCCCGTTGACAGGCGCCAAGAAAAACATTCAGTACTTC. Protein product: CASSPLTGAKKNIQYF.

This clonotype was observed many times. This chain links TRBV5-5 with TRBJ2-7; 11 bases agree with TRBD1. Losses at the gene ends were 3 bases for V and 1 base for J; bases not matched to a gene: 3. Germline V gene sequence: CDR1 SGHKS, CDR2 YYEKEE (reference sequence). This CDR3 is 15 amino acids long. The CDR3 loop is CASSWTGGWSYEQYF. The CDR3 DNA sequence: TGTGCCAGCAGCTGGACAGGGGGCTGGTCCTACGAGCAGTACTTC.

The CDR3 loop is CASNLGVAYNEQFF. The CDR3 region has the DNA TGTGCCAGTAATCTAGGGGTAGCCTACAATGAGCAGTTCTTC. This sequence joins TRBV2 and TRBJ2-1; a weak D match, TRBD1 (5 bases). Germline V gene sequence: CDR1 SNHLY, CDR2 FYNNEI. V dropped 9 bases and J dropped 2 bases, with 14 bases sitting between them. The CDR3 extends over 14 amino acids.

V and J are TRBV2 and TRBJ1-1; 9 bases map to TRBD1. Germline CDR1 reads SNHLY; CDR2 reads FYNNEI. V lost 7 bases and J lost 8; bases outside the gene matches: 8. CDR3 size: 13 residues. This CDR3 is CASIRRTGAEAFF. For the CDR3, the DNA is TGTGCCAGCATCCGCCGGACAGGGGCAGAAGCTTTCTTT.

This clonotype was found many times. The J gene is TRBJ1-2, the V gene TRBV10-2; D uncertain. The V end was cut by 4 bases, the J end by 7 bases, with 7 bases between. Germline-derived CDR1 and CDR2 are WSHSY and SAAADI. The CDR3 is made up of 11 amino acids. In DNA, the CDR3 is TGCGCCAGCAGTGGGGAGGCTGGCTACACCTTC. Protein product: CASSGEAGYTF.

The chain employs TRBV5-1 and TRBJ1-4; D unclear. V lost 0 bases, J lost 10 bases, and 10 bases lay in between. This CDR3 has 13 residues. Germline V lookup: CDR1 SGHRS, CDR2 YFSETQ. The CDR3 here is CASSLALAGKLFF. CDR3 coding DNA: TGCGCCAGCAGCTTGGCCCTAGCGGGAAAACTGTTTTTT.

This clonotype was picked up many times. The gene calls are TRBV29-1 and TRBJ1-2, with D hard to call. Germline loops: CDR1 SQVTM, CDR2 ANQGSEA. V lost 3 bases to trimming and J lost 6 bases, with 11 bases between them. The CDR3 runs to 12 residues. CDR3 in amino acids: CSVESTGDGYTF. DNA of the CDR3: TGCAGCGTTGAGTCGACCGGGGATGGCTACACCTTC.

The chain couples TRBV5-8 to TRBJ2-5; 7 bases line up with TRBD2. Germline V CDR1 and CDR2: SGHTS, YDEGEE. The CDR3 covers 16 residues. J gave up 2 bases and V 2 bases, and 9 bases lay outside the gene matches. The CDR3 here is CASSFLRGSEQETQYF. CDR3 DNA: TGTGCCAGCAGCTTCCTTCGCGGGAGCGAGCAAGAGACCCAGTACTTC.

The genes are TRBV20-1 and TRBJ2-5; TRBD2 might be the D (5 bases). V lost 7 bases and J 1 base, leaving 10 bases between the germline ends. Germline lookup yields CDR1 DFQATT and CDR2 SNEGSKA (reference sequence). The CDR3 has 12 amino acids. CDR3: CSGSGFQETQYF. In DNA form, the CDR3 reads TGCAGTGGGAGCGGTTTCCAAGAGACCCAGTACTTC.

Concerning this clonotype: Sequence at one end of the junction differs from germline and may be a read error. The chain joins TRBV15 to TRBJ1-1; D perhaps matches TRBD1 (5 bases). This CDR3 comprises 15 residues. Germline V gives CDR1 LNHNV, CDR2 YYDKDF (reference sequence). The CDR3 spells CATSRDRGLGTGAFF. The DNA for the CDR3 is TGTGCCACCAGCAGAGATAGAGGGCTGGGGACTGGAGCTTTCTTT.

This clonotype was counted many times. This chain uses TRBV20-1 with TRBJ1-2; tentatively, D is TRBD1 (5 bases). The CDR3 spans 14 residues. V lost 4 bases to trimming and J lost 0 bases, with 12 bases between them. Germline V CDR1 and CDR2: DFQATT, SNEGSKA (reference sequence). The CDR3 coding sequence is TGCAGTGCTAATCGGGGGGGTCCTAACTATGGCTACACCTTC. Its protein is CSANRGGPNYGYTF.

This clonotype has a handful of counts. The chain recombines TRBV19 with TRBJ2-5; D is possibly TRBD1 (6 bases). Germline values: CDR1 LNHDA, CDR2 SQIVND (reference sequence). V lost 4 bases to trimming and J lost 3 bases, with 18 bases between them. There are 16 residues in the CDR3. The CDR3 coding sequence is TGTGCCAGTAGTAATTGGGCTCCGGACAGTAAAGAGACCCAGTACTTC. Encoded protein: CASSNWAPDSKETQYF.

This clonotype has at least ten counts. The V gene is TRBV7-6, the J gene TRBJ1-2; D gene uncertain. CDR3 length: 16 amino acids. With 1 base removed from V and 0 bases from J, the gap between germline ends came to 12 bases. Germline V CDR1 and CDR2: SGHVS, FNYEAQ. The CDR3 sequence: CASSLVPGRTNYGYTF. CDR3 nucleotide sequence: TGTGCCAGCAGCTTAGTGCCCGGGAGAACTAACTATGGCTACACCTTC.

The chain recombines TRBV20-1 with TRBJ2-5; 8 bases align to TRBD2. The J call may be in error: the DNA end matches TRBJ2-7 better. This CDR3 is 14 amino acids long. Germline V lookup: CDR1 DFQATT, CDR2 SNEGSKA (reference sequence). CDR3 in amino acids: CSAIFSGIEYEQYF. CDR3 DNA: TGCAGTGCTATATTTAGCGGGATTGAATACGAGCAGTACTTC.